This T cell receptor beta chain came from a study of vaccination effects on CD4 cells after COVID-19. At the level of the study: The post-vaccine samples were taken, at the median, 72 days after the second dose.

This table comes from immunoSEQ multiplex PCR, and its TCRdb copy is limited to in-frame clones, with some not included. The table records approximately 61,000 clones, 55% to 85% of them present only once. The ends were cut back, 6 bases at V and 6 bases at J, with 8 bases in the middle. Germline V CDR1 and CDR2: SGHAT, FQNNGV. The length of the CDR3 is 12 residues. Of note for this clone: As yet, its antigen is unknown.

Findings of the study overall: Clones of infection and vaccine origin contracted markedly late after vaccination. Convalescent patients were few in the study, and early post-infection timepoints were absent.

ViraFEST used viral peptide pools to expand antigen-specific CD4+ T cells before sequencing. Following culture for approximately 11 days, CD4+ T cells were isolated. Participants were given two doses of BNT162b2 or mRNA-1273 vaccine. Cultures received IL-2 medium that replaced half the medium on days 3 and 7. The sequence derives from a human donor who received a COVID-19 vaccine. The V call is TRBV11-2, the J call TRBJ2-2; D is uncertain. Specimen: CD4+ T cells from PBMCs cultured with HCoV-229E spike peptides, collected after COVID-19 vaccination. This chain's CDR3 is CASRPTAGELFF. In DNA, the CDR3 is TGTGCCAGCAGACCAACCGCCGGGGAGCTGTTTTTT.